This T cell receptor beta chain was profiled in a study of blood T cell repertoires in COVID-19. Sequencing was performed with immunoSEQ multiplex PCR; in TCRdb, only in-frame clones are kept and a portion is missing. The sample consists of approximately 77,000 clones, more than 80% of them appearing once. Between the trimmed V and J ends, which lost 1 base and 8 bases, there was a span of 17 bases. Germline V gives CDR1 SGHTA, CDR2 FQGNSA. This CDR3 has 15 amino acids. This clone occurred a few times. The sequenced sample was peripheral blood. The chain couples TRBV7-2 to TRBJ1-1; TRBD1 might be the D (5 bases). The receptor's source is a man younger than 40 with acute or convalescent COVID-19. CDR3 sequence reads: CASSLVRQGGEEAFF. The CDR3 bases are TGTGCCAGCAGCTTAGTAAGGCAGGGTGGTGAGGAAGCTTTCTTT.